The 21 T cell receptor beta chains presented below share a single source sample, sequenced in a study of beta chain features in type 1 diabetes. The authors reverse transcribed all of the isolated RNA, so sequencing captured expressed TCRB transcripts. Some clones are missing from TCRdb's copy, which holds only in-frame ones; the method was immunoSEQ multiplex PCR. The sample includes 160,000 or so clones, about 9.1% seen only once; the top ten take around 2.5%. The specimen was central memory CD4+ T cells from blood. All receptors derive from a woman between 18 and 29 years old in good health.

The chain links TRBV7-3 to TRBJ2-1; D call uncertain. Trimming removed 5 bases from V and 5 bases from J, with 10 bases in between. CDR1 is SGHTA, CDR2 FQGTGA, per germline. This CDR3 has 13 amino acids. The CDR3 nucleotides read TGTGCCAGCAGCGCTGACACCCACAATGAGCAGTTCTTC. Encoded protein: CASSADTHNEQFF.

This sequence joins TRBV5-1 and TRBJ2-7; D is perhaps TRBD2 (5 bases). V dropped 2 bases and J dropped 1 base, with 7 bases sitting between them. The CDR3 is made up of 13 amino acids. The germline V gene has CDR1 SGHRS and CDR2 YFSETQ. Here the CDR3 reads CASSFGGSYEQYF. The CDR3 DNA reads TGCGCCAGCAGCTTCGGAGGATCCTACGAGCAGTACTTC.

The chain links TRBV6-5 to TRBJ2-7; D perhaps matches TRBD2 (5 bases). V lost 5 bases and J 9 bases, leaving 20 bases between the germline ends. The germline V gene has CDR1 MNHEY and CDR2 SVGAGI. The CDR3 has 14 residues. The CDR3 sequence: CASSPRPPSLMQYF. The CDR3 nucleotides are TGTGCCAGCAGTCCCCGCCCGCCTAGCTTAATGCAGTACTTC.

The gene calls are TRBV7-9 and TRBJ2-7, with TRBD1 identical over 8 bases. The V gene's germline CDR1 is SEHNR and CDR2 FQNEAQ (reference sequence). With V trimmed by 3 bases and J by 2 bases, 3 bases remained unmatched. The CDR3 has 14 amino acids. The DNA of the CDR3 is TGTGCCAGCAGCTTGGACAGGGCTCCCTACGAGCAGTACTTC. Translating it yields CASSLDRAPYEQYF.

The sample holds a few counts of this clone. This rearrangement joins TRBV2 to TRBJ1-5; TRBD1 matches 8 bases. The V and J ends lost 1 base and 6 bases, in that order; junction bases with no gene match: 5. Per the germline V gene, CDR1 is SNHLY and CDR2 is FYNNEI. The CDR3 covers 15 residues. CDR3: CASSEGAGGSQPQHF. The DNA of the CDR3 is TGTGCCAGCAGTGAAGGGGCAGGGGGCAGTCAGCCCCAGCATTTT. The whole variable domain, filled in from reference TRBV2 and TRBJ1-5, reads EPEVTQTPSHQVTQMGQEVILRCVPISNHLYFYWYRQILGQKVEFLVSFYNNEISEKSEIFDDQFSVERPDGSNFTLKIRSTKLEDSAMYFCASSEGAGGSQPQHFGDGTRLSIL.

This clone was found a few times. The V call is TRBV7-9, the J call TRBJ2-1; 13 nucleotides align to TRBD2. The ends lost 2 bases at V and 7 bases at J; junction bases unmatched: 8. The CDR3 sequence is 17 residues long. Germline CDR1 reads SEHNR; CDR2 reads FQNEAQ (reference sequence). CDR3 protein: CASSLSHLGLAGNEQFF. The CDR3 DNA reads TGTGCCAGCAGCTTATCTCACCTGGGACTAGCGGGAAATGAGCAGTTCTTC.

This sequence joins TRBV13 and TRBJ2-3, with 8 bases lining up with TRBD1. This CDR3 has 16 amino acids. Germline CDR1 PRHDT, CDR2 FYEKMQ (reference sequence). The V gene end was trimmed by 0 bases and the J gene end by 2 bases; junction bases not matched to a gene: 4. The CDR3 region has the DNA TGTGCCAGCAGCTTAGGCAGGGGGCGAAACACAGATACGCAGTATTTT. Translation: CASSLGRGRNTDTQYF.

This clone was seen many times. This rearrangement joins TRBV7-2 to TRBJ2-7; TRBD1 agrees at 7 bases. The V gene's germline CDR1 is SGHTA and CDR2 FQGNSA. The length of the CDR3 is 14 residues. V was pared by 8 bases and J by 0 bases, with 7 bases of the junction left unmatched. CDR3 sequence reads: CASRDRAHSYEQYF. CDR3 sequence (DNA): TGTGCCAGCCGAGACAGGGCCCACTCCTACGAGCAGTACTTC.

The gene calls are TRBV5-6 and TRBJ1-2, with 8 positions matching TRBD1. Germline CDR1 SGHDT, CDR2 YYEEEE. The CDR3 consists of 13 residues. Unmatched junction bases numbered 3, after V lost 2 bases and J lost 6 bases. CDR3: CASSFGQGDGYTF. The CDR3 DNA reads TGTGCCAGCAGCTTCGGACAGGGTGATGGCTACACCTTC.

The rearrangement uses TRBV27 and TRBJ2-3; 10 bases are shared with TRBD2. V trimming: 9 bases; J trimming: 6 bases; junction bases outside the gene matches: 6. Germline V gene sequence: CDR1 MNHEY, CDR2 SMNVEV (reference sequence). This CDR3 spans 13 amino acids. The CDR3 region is CASSGGPVDTQYF. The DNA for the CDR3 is TGTGCCAGTAGCGGGGGGCCAGTTGATACGCAGTATTTT.

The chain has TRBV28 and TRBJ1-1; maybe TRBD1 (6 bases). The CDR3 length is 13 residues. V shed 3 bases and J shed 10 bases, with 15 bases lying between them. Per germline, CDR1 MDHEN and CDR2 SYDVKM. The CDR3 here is CASSLAIQGSAFF. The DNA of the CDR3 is TGTGCCAGCAGTTTGGCAATACAGGGTTCAGCTTTCTTT.

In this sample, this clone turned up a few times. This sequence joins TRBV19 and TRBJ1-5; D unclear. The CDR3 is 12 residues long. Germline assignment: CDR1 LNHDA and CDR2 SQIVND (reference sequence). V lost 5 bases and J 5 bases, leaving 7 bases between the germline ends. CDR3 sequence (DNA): TGTGCCAGTAGTGTTCCGGATCAGCCCCAGCATTTT. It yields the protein CASSVPDQPQHF.

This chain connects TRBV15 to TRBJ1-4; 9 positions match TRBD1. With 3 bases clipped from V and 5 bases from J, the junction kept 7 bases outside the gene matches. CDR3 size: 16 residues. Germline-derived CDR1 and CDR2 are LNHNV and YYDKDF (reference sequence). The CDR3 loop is CATSRNSGTGNEKLFF. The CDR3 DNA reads TGTGCCACCAGCAGGAACAGCGGGACAGGGAATGAAAAACTGTTTTTT.

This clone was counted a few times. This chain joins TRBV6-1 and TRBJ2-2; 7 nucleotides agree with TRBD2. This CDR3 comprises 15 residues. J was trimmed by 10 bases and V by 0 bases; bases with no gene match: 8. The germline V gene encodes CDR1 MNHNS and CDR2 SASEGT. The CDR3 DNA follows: TGTGCCAGCAGTGAAGCGGGAGGGCCTGTGGAGGAGCTGTTTTTT. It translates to CASSEAGGPVEELFF.

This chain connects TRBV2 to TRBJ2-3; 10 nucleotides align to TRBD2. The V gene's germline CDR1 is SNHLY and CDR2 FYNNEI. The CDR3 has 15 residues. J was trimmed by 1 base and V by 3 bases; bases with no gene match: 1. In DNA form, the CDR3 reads TGTGCCAGCAGTGACGGACTAGCGGGCACAGATACGCAGTATTTT. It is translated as CASSDGLAGTDTQYF.

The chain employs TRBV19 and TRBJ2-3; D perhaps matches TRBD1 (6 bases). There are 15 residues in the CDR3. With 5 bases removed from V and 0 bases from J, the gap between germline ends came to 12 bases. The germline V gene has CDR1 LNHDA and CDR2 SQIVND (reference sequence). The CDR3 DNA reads TGTGCCAGTAGTTCTCTACAGGGCAGCACAGATACGCAGTATTTT. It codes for CASSSLQGSTDTQYF.

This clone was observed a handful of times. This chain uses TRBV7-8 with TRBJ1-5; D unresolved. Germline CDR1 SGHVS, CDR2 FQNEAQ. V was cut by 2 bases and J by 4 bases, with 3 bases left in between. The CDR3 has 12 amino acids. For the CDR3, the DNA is TGTGCCAGCAGCTTAATAAATCAGCCCCAGCATTTT. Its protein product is CASSLINQPQHF.

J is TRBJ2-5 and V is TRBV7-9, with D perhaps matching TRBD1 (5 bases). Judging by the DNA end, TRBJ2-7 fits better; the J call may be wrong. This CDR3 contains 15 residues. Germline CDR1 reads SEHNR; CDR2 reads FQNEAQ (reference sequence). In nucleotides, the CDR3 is TGTGCCAGCAGCACTCCAGGGTCTGGGGACTACGAGCAGTACTTC. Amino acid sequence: CASSTPGSGDYEQYF.

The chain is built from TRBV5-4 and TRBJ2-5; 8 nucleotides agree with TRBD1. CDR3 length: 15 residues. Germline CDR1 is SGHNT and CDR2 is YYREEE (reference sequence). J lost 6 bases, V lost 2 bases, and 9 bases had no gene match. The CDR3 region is CASSFGQGGRKTQYF. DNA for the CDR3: TGTGCCAGCAGCTTTGGACAGGGTGGGAGAAAGACCCAGTACTTC.

Here the CDR3 reads CASSLGGGFITDTQYF. The CDR3 DNA follows: TGCGCCAGCAGCTTGGGAGGCGGGTTTATCACAGATACGCAGTATTTT. J is TRBJ2-3 and V is TRBV5-1, with a weak D call TRBD2 (5 bases). Trimming took off 0 bases at V and 2 bases at J, with 13 bases between the two ends. The CDR3 extends over 16 amino acids. CDR1 and CDR2 (germline): SGHRS, YFSETQ.

CDR3 amino acids: CASSVSGGEDTQYF. The CDR3 DNA reads as TGTGCCAGCAGCGTTAGCGGGGGGGAGGATACGCAGTATTTT. J is TRBJ2-3 and V is TRBV9, with 11 bases lining up with TRBD2. The germline V gene encodes CDR1 SGDLS and CDR2 YYNGEE. Trimming cost V 2 bases and J 6 bases; bases outside gene matches: 2. The CDR3 covers 14 residues.